Listed below are T cell receptor beta chains from one sample, sequenced in a study of response to subunit inactivated influenza vaccine. TCRdb used MiXCR to reprocess the RT-PCR reads, holding one entry per CDR3 protein. Of roughly 550,000 distinct CDR3 sequences in the sample, roughly a quarter were seen once. The same data also contributed to another study, on T cells expressing NK-cell markers.

The source was CD4+ T cells sorted from PBMCs, collected roughly 12 days after vaccination. These receptors were taken from a man aged 50 to 59 who received an inactivated influenza vaccine. Each CDR3 is given with its conserved first and last residue. The D gene is left open where the match is weak. Some rows mark clone size as missing; the rest say once, few, many or name a class of expanded clone.

few TRBD1 TRBJ1-6 TRBV5-6 CASSTPGQKNSPLHF TGTGCCAGCAGCACCCCGGGACAGAAAAATTCACCCCTCCACTTT
many - TRBJ1-1 TRBV11-2 CASSLAGATEAFF TGCGCCAGCAGCTTGGCAGGGGCTACTGAAGCTTTCTTT
few TRBD1 TRBJ2-3 TRBV28 CASIRQGRTDTQYF TGTGCCAGCATAAGACAGGGACGCACAGATACGCAGTATTTT
- TRBD1 TRBJ2-2 TRBV28 CASSLALGQGTNTGELFF TGTGCCAGCAGTTTAGCCCTCGGACAGGGTACGAACACCGGGGAGCTGTTTTTT
- TRBD2 TRBJ2-7 TRBV4-2 CASSQETGTSGRRSYEQYF TGTGCCAGCAGCCAGGAAACCGGGACTAGCGGGAGGCGTTCCTACGAGCAGTACTTC
- - TRBJ1-1 TRBV20-1 CSARTGPGDTEAFF TGCAGTGCTAGAACCGGGCCGGGGGACACTGAAGCTTTCTTT
- - TRBJ1-1 TRBV5-1 CASSWGRTDRLNTEAFF TGCGCCAGCAGCTGGGGAAGGACGGACCGATTGAACACTGAAGCTTTCTTT
few - TRBJ1-1 TRBV29-1 CSTGRGNTEAFF TGCAGCACAGGACGGGGAAACACTGAAGCTTTCTTT
few TRBD2 TRBJ2-7 TRBV20-1 CSARGFSGQFYEQYF TGCAGTGCTAGGGGGTTTAGCGGGCAATTCTACGAGCAGTACTTC
many - TRBJ2-1 TRBV5-1 CASSLTGRGRYNEQFF TGCGCCAGCAGCTTGACGGGGCGGGGGCGCTACAATGAGCAGTTCTTC
many - TRBJ2-7 TRBV20-1 CSASTYSYEQYF TGCAGTGCTAGTACTTACTCCTACGAGCAGTACTTC
- - TRBJ2-7 TRBV6-2/TRBV6-3 CASSFNFYEQYF TGTGCCAGCAGTTTCAATTTCTACGAGCAGTACTTC
- TRBD1 TRBJ2-7 TRBV20-1 CSARPGQGAFEQYF TGCAGTGCCAGACCGGGACAGGGGGCATTTGAGCAGTACTTC
- - TRBJ1-5 TRBV10-2 CASRASNQHF TGCGCCAGCAGAGCTAGCAATCAGCATTTT
few - TRBJ2-1 TRBV20-1 CSARGRGAAYYNEQFF TGCAGTGCTAGAGGTCGGGGGGCCGCCTACTACAATGAGCAGTTCTTC
- TRBD2 TRBJ2-3 TRBV20-1 CSARGAGVDTDTQYF TGCAGTGCCAGAGGAGCGGGAGTCGACACAGATACGCAGTATTTT